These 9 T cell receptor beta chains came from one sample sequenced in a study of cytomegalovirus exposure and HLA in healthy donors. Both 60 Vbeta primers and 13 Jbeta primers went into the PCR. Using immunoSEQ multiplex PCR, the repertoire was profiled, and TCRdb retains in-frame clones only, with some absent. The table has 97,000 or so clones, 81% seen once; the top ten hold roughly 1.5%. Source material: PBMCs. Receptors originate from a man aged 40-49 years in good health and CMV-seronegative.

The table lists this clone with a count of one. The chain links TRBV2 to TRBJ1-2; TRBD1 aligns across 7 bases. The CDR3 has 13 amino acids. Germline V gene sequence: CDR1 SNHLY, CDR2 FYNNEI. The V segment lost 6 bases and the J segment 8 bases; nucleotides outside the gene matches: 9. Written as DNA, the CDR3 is TGTGCCAGCAGGACAGGGTTGGCGGCGGGCTACACCTTC. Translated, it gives CASRTGLAAGYTF.

CDR3: CASSTRTGVGYTF. The CDR3 DNA follows: TGTGCCAGCAGTACACGGACAGGGGTTGGCTACACCTTC. J is TRBJ1-2 and V is TRBV6-1; 9 positions match TRBD1. This CDR3 has 13 residues. Germline trimming cut 5 bases from V and 7 bases from J; bases unmatched to any gene: 5. Germline CDR1 reads MNHNS; CDR2 reads SASEGT.

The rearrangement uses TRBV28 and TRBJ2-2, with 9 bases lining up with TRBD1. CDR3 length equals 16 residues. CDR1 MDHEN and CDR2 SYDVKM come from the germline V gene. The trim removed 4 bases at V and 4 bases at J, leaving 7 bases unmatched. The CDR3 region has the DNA TGTGCCAGCAGTTCAAACAGGGGGCCGGGCACCGGGGAGCTGTTTTTT. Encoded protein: CASSSNRGPGTGELFF. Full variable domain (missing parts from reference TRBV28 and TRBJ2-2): DVKVTQSSRYLVKRTGEKVFLECVQDMDHENMFWYRQDPGLGLRLIYFSYDVKMKEKGDIPEGYSVSREKKERFSLILESASTNQTSMYLCASSSNRGPGTGELFFGEGSRLTVL.

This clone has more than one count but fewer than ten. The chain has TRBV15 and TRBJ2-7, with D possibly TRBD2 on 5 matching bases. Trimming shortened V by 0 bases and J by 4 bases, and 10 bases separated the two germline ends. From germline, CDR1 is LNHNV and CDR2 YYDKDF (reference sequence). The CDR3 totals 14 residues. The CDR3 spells CATSRDRRGYEQYF. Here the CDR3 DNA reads TGTGCCACCAGCAGAGATCGGCGAGGGTACGAGCAGTACTTC.

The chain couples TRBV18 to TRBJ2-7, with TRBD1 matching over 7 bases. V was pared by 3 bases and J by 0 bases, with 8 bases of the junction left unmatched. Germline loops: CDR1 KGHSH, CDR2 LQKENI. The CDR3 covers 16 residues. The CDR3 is CASSPPGTANSYEQYF. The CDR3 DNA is TGTGCCAGCTCACCCCCCGGGACAGCAAACTCCTACGAGCAGTACTTC. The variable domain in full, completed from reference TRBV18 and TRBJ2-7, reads NAGVMQNPRHLVRRRGQEARLRCSPMKGHSHVYWYRQLPEEGLKFMVYLQKENIIDESGMPKERFSAEFPKEGPSILRIQQVVRGDSAAYFCASSPPGTANSYEQYFGPGTRLTVT.

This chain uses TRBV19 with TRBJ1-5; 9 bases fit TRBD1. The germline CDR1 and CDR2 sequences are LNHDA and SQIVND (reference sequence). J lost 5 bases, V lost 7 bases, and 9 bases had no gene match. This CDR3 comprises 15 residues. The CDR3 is CASTARRQGDQPQHF. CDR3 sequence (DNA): TGTGCCAGTACCGCTCGGCGACAGGGGGATCAGCCCCAGCATTTT.

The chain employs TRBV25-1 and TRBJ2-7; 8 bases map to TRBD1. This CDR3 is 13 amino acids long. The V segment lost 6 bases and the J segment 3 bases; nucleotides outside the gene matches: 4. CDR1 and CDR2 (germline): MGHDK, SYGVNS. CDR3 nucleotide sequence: TGTGCCAGCAGGGCAGGGGGCAGCTACGAGCAGTACTTC. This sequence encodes CASRAGGSYEQYF.

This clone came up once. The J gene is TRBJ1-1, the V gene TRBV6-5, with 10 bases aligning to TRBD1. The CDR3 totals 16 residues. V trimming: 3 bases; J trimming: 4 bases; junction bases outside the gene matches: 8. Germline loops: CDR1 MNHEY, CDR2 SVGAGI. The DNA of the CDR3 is TGTGCCAGCAGTTATTCAGGGGACAGGGGAATCACTGAAGCTTTCTTT. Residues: CASSYSGDRGITEAFF.

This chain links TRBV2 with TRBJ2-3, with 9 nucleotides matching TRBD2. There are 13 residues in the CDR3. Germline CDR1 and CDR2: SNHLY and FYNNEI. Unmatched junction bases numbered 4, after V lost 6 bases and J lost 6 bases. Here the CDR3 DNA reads TGTGCCAGCAGGCTCGGGACTAGCGATACGCAGTATTTT. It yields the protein CASRLGTSDTQYF.